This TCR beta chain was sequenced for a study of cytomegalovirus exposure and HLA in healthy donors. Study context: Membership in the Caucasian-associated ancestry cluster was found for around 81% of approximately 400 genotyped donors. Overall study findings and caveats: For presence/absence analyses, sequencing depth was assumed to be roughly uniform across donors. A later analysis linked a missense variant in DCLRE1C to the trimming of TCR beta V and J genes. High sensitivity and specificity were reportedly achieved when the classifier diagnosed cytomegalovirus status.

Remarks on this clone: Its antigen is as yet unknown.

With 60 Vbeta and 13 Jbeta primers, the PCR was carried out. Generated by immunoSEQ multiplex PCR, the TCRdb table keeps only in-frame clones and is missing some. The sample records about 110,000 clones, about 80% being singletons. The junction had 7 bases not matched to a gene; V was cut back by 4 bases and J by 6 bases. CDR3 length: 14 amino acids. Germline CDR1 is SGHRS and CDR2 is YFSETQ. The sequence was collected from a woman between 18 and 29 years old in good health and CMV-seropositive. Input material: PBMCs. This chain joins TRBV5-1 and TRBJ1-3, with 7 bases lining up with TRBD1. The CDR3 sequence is CASSLTGVENTIYF. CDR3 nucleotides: TGCGCCAGCAGCCTAACAGGGGTTGAAAACACCATATATTTT.